This T cell receptor beta chain was sequenced for a study of blood T cell repertoires in COVID-19. Study background: The United States, Italy and Spain supplied acute and convalescent COVID-19 samples. Nucleic acid was either cDNA or gDNA, and it came from T cells, B-cell-depleted T cells, or PBMCs.

In the authors' workflow: For nucleated cells, counts were estimated from reference gene primer amplification. Repertoires were generated with immunoSEQ multiplex PCR, while TCRdb's copy carries only in-frame clones and drops some. That table supplies the V and J calls and clone size; D and trimming were determined from the DNA. The table has 97,000 or so clones, around 87% seen once. This clone appeared a single time. The receptor's source is a man aged 45-65 years with active or convalescent COVID-19. Sequencing was performed on peripheral blood.

The CDR3 protein is CASSTTGVVVYTEAFF. CDR3 bases: TGTGCCAGCAGCACCACAGGGGTCGTAGTGTACACTGAAGCTTTCTTT. The J gene is TRBJ1-1, the V gene TRBV27, with 7 positions matching TRBD1. This CDR3 region has 16 residues. Germline trimming cut 6 bases from V and 3 bases from J; bases unmatched to any gene: 13. Per germline, CDR1 MNHEY and CDR2 SMNVEV (reference sequence).